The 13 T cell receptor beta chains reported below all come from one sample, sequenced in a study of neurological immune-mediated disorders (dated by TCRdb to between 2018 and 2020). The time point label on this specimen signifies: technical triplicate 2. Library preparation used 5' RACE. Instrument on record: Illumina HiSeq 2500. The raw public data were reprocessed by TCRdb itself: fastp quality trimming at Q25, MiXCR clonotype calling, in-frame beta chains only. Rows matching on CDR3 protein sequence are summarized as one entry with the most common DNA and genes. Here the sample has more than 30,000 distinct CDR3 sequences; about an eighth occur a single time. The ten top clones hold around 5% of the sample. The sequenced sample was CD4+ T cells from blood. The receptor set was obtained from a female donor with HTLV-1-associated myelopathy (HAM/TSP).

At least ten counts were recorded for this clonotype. The CDR3 is CASREGQGGADTQYF. CDR3 coding DNA: TGTGCCAGCAGAGAGGGACAGGGAGGCGCAGATACGCAGTATTTT. This chain uses TRBV3-1 with TRBJ2-3; TRBD1 agrees at 9 bases. Germline V CDR1 and CDR2: LGHDT, YNNKEL (reference sequence). This CDR3 spans 15 amino acids. V shed 6 bases and J 4 bases; nucleotides not matched to a gene: 8.

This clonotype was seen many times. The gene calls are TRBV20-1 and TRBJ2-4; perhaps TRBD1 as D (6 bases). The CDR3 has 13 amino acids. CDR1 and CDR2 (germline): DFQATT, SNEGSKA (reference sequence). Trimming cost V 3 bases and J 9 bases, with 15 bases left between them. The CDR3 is CSASLTGASIQYF. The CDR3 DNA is TGCAGTGCTAGCCTGACAGGAGCCAGCATTCAGTACTTC.

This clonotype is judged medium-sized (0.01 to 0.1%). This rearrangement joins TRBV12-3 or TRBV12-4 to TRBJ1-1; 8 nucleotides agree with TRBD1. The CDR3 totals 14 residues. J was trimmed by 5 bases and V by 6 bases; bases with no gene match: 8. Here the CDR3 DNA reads TGTGCCAGCAGGTTCACAGGGGGAGGGACTGAAGCTTTCTTT. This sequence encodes CASRFTGGGTEAFF.

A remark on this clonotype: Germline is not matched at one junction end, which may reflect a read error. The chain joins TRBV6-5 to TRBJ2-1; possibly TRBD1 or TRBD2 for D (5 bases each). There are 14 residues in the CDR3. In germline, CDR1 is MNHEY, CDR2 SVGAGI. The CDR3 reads CASRSGTTYNEKLF. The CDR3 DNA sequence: TGTGCCAGCAGGTCAGGGACCACCTACAATGAGAAGTTATTC.

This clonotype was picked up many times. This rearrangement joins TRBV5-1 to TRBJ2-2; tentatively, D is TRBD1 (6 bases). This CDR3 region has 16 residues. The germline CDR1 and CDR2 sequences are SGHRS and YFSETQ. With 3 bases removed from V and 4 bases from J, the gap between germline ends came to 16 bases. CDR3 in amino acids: CASSSQGWKSTGELFF. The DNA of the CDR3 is TGCGCCAGCAGCTCCCAGGGGTGGAAGAGCACCGGGGAGCTGTTTTTT.

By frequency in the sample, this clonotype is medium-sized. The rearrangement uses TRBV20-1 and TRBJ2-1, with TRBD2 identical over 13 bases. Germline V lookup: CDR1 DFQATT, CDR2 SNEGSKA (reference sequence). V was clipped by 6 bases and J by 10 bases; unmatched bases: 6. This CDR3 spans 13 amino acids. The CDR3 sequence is CSAGATSGGEQFF. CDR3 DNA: TGCAGTGCCGGGGCGACTAGCGGGGGGGAGCAGTTCTTC.

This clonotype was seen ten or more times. The CDR3 is CAISETSGRAVPGELFF. The DNA for the CDR3 is TGTGCCATCAGTGAGACTAGCGGGAGGGCCGTACCCGGGGAGCTGTTTTTT. This chain uses TRBV10-3 with TRBJ2-2; 13 nucleotides align to TRBD2. The CDR3 spans 17 residues. Germline V gene sequence: CDR1 ENHRY, CDR2 SYGVKD. V was pared by 2 bases and J by 6 bases, with 6 bases of the junction left unmatched.

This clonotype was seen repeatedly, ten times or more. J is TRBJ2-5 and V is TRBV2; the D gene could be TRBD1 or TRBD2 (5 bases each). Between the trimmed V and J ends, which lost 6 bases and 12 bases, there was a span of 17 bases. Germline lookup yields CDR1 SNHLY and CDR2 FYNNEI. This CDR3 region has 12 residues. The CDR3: CASRIDRDAKYF. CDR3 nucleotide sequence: TGTGCCAGCAGAATCGACCGGGACGCAAAGTACTTC.

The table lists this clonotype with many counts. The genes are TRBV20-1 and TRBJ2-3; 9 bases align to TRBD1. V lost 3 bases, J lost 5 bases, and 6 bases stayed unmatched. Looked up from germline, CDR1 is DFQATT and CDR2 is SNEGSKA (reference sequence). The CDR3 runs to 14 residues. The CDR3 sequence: CSASGGQGKDTQYF. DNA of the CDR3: TGCAGTGCTAGCGGCGGACAGGGGAAAGATACGCAGTATTTT.

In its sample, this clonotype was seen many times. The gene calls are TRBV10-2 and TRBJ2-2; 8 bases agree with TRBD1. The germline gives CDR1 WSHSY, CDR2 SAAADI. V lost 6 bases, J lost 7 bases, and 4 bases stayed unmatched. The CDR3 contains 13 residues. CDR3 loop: CASRDRAGGELFF. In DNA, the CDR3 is TGCGCCAGCAGGGACAGGGCTGGCGGGGAGCTGTTTTTT.

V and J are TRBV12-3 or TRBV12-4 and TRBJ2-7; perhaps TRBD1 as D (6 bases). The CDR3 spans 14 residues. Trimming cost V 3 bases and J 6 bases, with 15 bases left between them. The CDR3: CASSFNRASREQYF. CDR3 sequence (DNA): TGTGCCAGCAGTTTCAACAGGGCCTCCCGCGAGCAGTACTTC.

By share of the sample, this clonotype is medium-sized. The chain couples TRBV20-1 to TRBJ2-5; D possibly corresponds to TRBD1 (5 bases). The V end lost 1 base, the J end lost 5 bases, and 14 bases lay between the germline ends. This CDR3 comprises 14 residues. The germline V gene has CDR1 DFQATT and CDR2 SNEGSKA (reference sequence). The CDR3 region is CSARVVGARETQYF. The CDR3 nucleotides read TGCAGTGCTAGAGTAGTAGGGGCGCGGGAGACCCAGTACTTC.

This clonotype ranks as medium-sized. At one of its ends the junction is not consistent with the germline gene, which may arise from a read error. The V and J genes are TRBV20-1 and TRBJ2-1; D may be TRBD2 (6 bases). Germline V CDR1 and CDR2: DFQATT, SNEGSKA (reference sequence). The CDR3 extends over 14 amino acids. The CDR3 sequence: CSVRDWDFYNEQFF. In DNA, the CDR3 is TGCAGTGTTAGAGATTGGGACTTTTACAATGAGCAGTTCTTC.